Sequencing of this T cell receptor (beta chain) was carried out in a study of blood T cell repertoires in COVID-19. Study background: Some COVID-19 samples were acute and others convalescent; all came from the United States, Italy and Spain. The cDNA or gDNA used as material had been derived from T cells, B-cell-depleted T cells, or PBMCs.

Authors' data handling: How many nucleated cells were present was estimated from reference gene primer amplification. Profiled with immunoSEQ multiplex PCR; TCRdb holds only in-frame clones, not every one. The V and J calls and clone size were taken over from that table, and D and trimming were inferred from the DNA. The sample has about 160,000 clones, 87% seen once; the top ten hold about 4.6%. The germline V gene has CDR1 MNHNS and CDR2 SASEGT. The CDR3 runs to 15 residues. Trimming took off 1 base at V and 5 bases at J, with 12 bases between the two ends. This sequence joins TRBV6-1 and TRBJ1-5; D call uncertain. Sequencing was done on a sample of peripheral blood. This receptor was obtained from a woman in her sixties or seventies with active or convalescent COVID-19. The CDR3: CASSEGRRTHQPQHF. For the CDR3, the DNA is TGTGCCAGCAGTGAAGGGAGGCGTACTCATCAGCCCCAGCATTTT.